This T cell receptor (beta chain) was obtained from a study of T cell responses to AZD1222 COVID-19 vaccine. Study findings and constraints: The reported proportion of spike-specific TCRs targeting unmutated variant regions was nearly half. Sampling captured repertoires only after the peak T cell response. Among those given AZD1222, only five or six were seropositive at baseline.

A note on this clone: Its specificity is unknown.

Assay used: immunoSEQ multiplex PCR; TCRdb lists only in-frame clones, some missing. This sample yields around 130,000 clones, of which 70% to 90% are seen a single time; around 3% belongs to the top ten. CDR1 and CDR2 (germline): MNHNY, SVGAGI (reference sequence). J was trimmed by 7 bases and V by 8 bases; bases with no gene match: 10. The CDR3 is made up of 14 amino acids. This chain uses TRBV6-6 with TRBJ1-4, with 7 positions matching TRBD1. The sequenced sample was peripheral blood, obtained 28 days after the second AZD1222 dose. The clonotype comes from an adult who received the AZD1222 COVID-19 vaccine. As DNA, the CDR3 is TGTGCCAGCCTCCGCGGGCAGGGGGGTGAAAAACTGTTTTTT. It codes for CASLRGQGGEKLFF.